This T cell receptor (beta chain) was captured in a study of blood T cell repertoires in COVID-19. Overall study: PBMCs, B-cell-depleted T cells, or T cells were the source of the cDNA or gDNA that made up the material.

This table comes from immunoSEQ multiplex PCR, and its TCRdb copy is limited to in-frame clones, with some not included. The table shows fewer than 200,000 clones, with 82% occurring only once. The junction had 5 bases not matched to a gene; V was cut back by 2 bases and J by 2 bases. This CDR3 has 16 residues. Per the germline V gene, CDR1 is MNHNS and CDR2 is SASEGT. This receptor was obtained from a man aged 60 to 69 who had recovered from COVID-19. The chain is built from TRBV6-1 and TRBJ1-3; 8 bases are a match to TRBD1. The sequenced material came from PBMCs or T cells enriched from blood (not recorded which). CDR3 in amino acids: CASSEIQGAPGNTIYF. CDR3 nucleotide sequence: TGTGCCAGCAGTGAAATTCAGGGGGCCCCTGGAAACACCATATATTTT.